The T cell receptor beta chain under discussion was sequenced for a study of blood T cell repertoires in COVID-19. Study context: Samples taken during acute and convalescent COVID-19 were collected in the United States, Italy and Spain. PBMCs, B-cell-depleted T cells, or T cells were the source of the cDNA or gDNA that made up the material.

The junction had 7 bases not matched to a gene; V was cut back by 3 bases and J by 2 bases. The CDR3 is 15 amino acids. The V gene's germline CDR1 is SGHTA and CDR2 FQGNSA. Per the original data handling: Using reference gene primer amplification, nucleated cell counts were estimated. Produced via immunoSEQ multiplex PCR; TCRdb's table is partial and in-frame only. V and J calls and clone size come straight from that table; D and trimming were deduced from the DNA. The sample carries about 270,000 clones, roughly 80% recorded once. Sample: peripheral blood. The clonotype comes from a woman in her fifties or sixties who had recovered from COVID-19. The chain joins TRBV7-2 to TRBJ2-7; 7 bases are a match to TRBD1. CDR3 in DNA: TGTGCCAGCAGCTTCCGGGACAGACTACCCTACGAGCAGTACTTC. This encodes CASSFRDRLPYEQYF.